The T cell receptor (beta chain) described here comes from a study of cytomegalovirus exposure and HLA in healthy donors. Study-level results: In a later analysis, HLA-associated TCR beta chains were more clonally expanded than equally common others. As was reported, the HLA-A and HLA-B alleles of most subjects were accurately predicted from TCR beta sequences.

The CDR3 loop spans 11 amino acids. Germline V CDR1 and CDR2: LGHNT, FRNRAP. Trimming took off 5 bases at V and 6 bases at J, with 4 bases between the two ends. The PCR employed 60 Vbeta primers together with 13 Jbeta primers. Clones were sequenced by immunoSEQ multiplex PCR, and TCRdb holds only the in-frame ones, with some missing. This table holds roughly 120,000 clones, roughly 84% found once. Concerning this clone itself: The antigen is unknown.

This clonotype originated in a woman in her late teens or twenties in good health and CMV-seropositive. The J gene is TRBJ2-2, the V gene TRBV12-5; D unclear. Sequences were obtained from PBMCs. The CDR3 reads CASGLSGELFF. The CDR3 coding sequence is TGTGCTAGTGGTCTGTCCGGGGAGCTGTTTTTT. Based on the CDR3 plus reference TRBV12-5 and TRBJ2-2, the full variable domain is DARVTQTPRHKVTEMGQEVTMRCQPILGHNTVFWYRQTMMQGLELLAYFRNRAPLDDSGMPKDRFSAEMPDATLATLKIQPSEPRDSAVYFCASGLSGELFFGEGSRLTVL.